The present entry profiles one T cell receptor (beta chain) with its context. Clones were read by immunoSEQ multiplex PCR, and TCRdb kept only the in-frame ones, dropping some. The sample has about 36,000 clones, roughly 81% seen once. These data originate in a study of OX40 agonist ivuxolimab in advanced cancers. Turning to the study itself: There were three patients with partial responses, one having hepatocellular carcinoma and two cutaneous melanoma.

CDR3 length equals 15 residues. V lost 7 bases, J lost 3 bases, and 4 bases stayed unmatched. Per germline, CDR1 SNHLY and CDR2 FYNNEI. The sample was CD4+ or CD8+ T cells sorted from blood, taken in a trial of the OX40 agonist ivuxolimab. The V and J genes are TRBV2 and TRBJ2-7; 15 positions agree with TRBD2. The TCR sequence derives from an adult with an advanced solid tumor such as melanoma, head and neck, liver or kidney cancer. CDR3 nucleotides: TGTGCCAGCACCCCGGGACTAGCGGGAGGCTACGAGCAGTACTTC. Protein sequence: CASTPGLAGGYEQYF.